This T cell receptor beta chain appears in the sequencing data of a study of blood T cell repertoires in COVID-19. Measured with immunoSEQ multiplex PCR; TCRdb has only the in-frame clones, and not every one. The sample records about 320,000 clones, roughly 86% being singletons. V was clipped by 8 bases and J by 3 bases, with 4 bases between them. Germline assignment: CDR1 SGHAT and CDR2 FQDESV (reference sequence). This CDR3 spans 11 amino acids. The sequencing input was peripheral blood. The chain combines TRBV11-1 with TRBJ2-2, with no clear D. The origin of this receptor is a woman in her forties or fifties with acute or convalescent COVID-19. The CDR3 bases are TGTGCCAGCTGCGACACCGGGGAGCTGTTTTTT. Translating it yields CASCDTGELFF.